The sequence of this T cell receptor beta chain was determined in a study of blood T cell repertoires in COVID-19. In its sample, this clone was seen a few times. Profiled with immunoSEQ multiplex PCR; TCRdb holds only in-frame clones, not every one. Here the sample spans approximately 190,000 clones, roughly 84% being singletons. Sequencing was done on a sample of peripheral blood. This TCR derives from a human donor in a cohort sampled during active COVID-19.

CDR3 coding DNA: TGTGCCAGTACCGGGACAGGGGGCCTCAATCAGCCCCAGCATTTT. Its protein is CASTGTGGLNQPQHF. This chain joins TRBV19 and TRBJ1-5, with TRBD1 matching over 12 bases. V shed 7 bases, J shed 3 bases, and the junction held 4 bases outside the gene matches. CDR3 length equals 15 residues. Germline V gene lookup returns CDR1 LNHDA and CDR2 SQIVND (reference sequence).